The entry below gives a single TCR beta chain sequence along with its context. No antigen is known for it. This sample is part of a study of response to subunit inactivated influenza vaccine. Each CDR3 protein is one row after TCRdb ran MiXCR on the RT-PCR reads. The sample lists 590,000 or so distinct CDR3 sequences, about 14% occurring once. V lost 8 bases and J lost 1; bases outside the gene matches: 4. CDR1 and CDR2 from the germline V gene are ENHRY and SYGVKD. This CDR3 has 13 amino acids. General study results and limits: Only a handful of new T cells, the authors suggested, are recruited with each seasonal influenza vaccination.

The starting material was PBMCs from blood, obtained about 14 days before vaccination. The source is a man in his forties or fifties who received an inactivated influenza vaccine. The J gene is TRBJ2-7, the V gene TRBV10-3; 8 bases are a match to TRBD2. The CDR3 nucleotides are TGTGCCATCCGGAGCGGGAGTTCCTACGAGCAGTACTTC. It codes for CAIRSGSSYEQYF.